These 22 T cell receptor beta chains share one sample of origin, sequenced in a study of shared clonotypes between healthy human individuals. Profiling relied on immunoSEQ multiplex PCR, and the TCRdb table lists in-frame clones only, not all of them. The sample consists of hundreds of thousands of clones, 90% to 97% of them appearing once. Selected positively for CCR7 and CD45RO-negative, naive CD8 cells excluded terminally differentiated effector memory CD45RA+ cells. The sequenced sample consisted of naive CD8+ T cells sorted from blood. These receptors originate from a young man in good health.

The rearrangement links TRBV6-6 to TRBJ1-1; no firm D call. The V and J ends lost 4 bases and 1 base respectively, with 13 bases between them. This CDR3 has 15 amino acids. CDR1 is MNHNY and CDR2 is SVGAGI in the germline V gene (reference sequence). The chain's CDR3 is CASSSPVRQNTEAFF. CDR3 in DNA: TGTGCCAGCAGTTCCCCGGTCCGGCAGAACACTGAAGCTTTCTTT.

This clone has only one observation. The V call is TRBV5-6, the J call TRBJ1-1; D ambiguous. The CDR3 is 11 amino acids. The V gene's germline CDR1 is SGHDT and CDR2 YYEEEE. V dropped 2 bases and J dropped 7 bases, with 6 bases sitting between them. Here the CDR3 reads CASSFQFEAFF. DNA of the CDR3: TGTGCCAGCAGCTTTCAGTTTGAAGCTTTCTTT.

This rearrangement joins TRBV4-1 to TRBJ2-7, with 8 bases that match TRBD2. The CDR3 length is 15 residues. V gave up 4 bases and J gave up 2 bases; unmatched junction bases: 7. Germline-derived CDR1 and CDR2 are MGHRA and YSYEKL. CDR3 sequence: CASSPQSGGTYEQYF. In DNA form, the CDR3 reads TGCGCCAGCAGCCCCCAGAGCGGGGGCACCTACGAGCAGTACTTC.

V usage is TRBV7-9 and J usage is TRBJ1-1; D is uncertain. Trimming removed 5 bases from V and 1 base from J, with 11 bases in between. Germline CDR1 and CDR2: SEHNR and FQNEAQ (reference sequence). The CDR3 extends over 14 amino acids. Written as DNA, the CDR3 is TGTGCCAGCAGCCGGGTGTCGGCGAACACTGAAGCTTTCTTT. Its protein is CASSRVSANTEAFF.

The J gene is TRBJ1-1, the V gene TRBV11-2; D not certain. The CDR3 length is 12 residues. Trimming removed 6 bases at V and 6 bases at J, with 11 bases between. Germline V gives CDR1 SGHAT, CDR2 FQNNGV. The CDR3 loop reads CASRGGPPEAFF. As DNA, the CDR3 is TGTGCCAGCAGGGGCGGGCCGCCTGAAGCTTTCTTT.

This chain links TRBV2 with TRBJ2-5, with a possible D match to TRBD2 (6 bases). Per germline, CDR1 SNHLY and CDR2 FYNNEI. Trimming took 3 bases from V and 5 from J, leaving 13 bases between them. The CDR3 length is 14 residues. In DNA, the CDR3 is TGTGCCAGCAGTGAGCGGGACCCGAATGAGACCCAGTACTTC. Its protein product is CASSERDPNETQYF.

The rearrangement uses TRBV27 and TRBJ2-7, with D tentatively TRBD2 (6 bases). CDR1 and CDR2 (germline): MNHEY, SMNVEV (reference sequence). CDR3 length: 16 amino acids. Trimming left V 5 bases short and J 2 bases short, with 19 bases between. CDR3 nucleotides: TGTGCCAGCAGTCTTGCAGGGCCTCGGGAGCCCTACGAGCAGTACTTC. Protein sequence: CASSLAGPREPYEQYF.

The chain carries TRBV2 and TRBJ2-7, with 12 bases matching TRBD2. Trimming took 7 bases from V and 5 from J; bases not matched to a gene: 9. The CDR3 runs 15 residues. CDR1 and CDR2 from the germline V gene are SNHLY and FYNNEI. The CDR3, as DNA: TGTGCCAGCAAGAGGACTAGCGGGGAGTTGGACGAGCAGTACTTC. This translates into CASKRTSGELDEQYF.

The gene calls are TRBV27 and TRBJ2-7; D is unclear. Germline CDR1 reads MNHEY; CDR2 reads SMNVEV (reference sequence). CDR3 length equals 13 residues. V gave up 10 bases and J gave up 7 bases, with 20 bases separating them. The CDR3 DNA reads TGTGCCACCGCAGCTGAGGCACTCGGGGAGCAGTACTTC. Translated, it gives CATAAEALGEQYF.

The CDR3 region is CASKGQGMAYGYTF. In nucleotides, the CDR3 is TGTGCCAGCAAGGGACAGGGAATGGCTTATGGCTACACCTTC. The chain carries TRBV9 and TRBJ1-2; 9 nucleotides line up with TRBD1. The V and J ends lost 6 bases and 5 bases, in that order; junction bases with no gene match: 8. The CDR3 contains 14 residues. CDR1 is SGDLS and CDR2 is YYNGEE in the germline V gene. The full variable domain, its missing parts supplied by reference TRBV9 and TRBJ1-2, is DSGVTQTPKHLITATGQRVTLRCSPRSGDLSVYWYQQSLDQGLQFLIQYYNGEERAKGNILERFSAQQFPDLHSELNLSSLELGDSALYFCASKGQGMAYGYTFGSGTRLTVV.

The chain carries TRBV13 and TRBJ2-1; 10 positions agree with TRBD2. In germline, CDR1 is PRHDT, CDR2 FYEKMQ (reference sequence). The CDR3 covers 16 residues. With 0 bases clipped from V and 5 bases from J, the junction kept 4 bases outside the gene matches. The CDR3 DNA is TGTGCCAGCAGCTTAGGAGCGGGAGGGGTGGACAATGAGCAGTTCTTC. Translated, it gives CASSLGAGGVDNEQFF.

The CDR3 coding sequence is TGCGCCAGCAGTCAGGGTTTCAAGGACGAGCAGTACTTC. This sequence encodes CASSQGFKDEQYF. V gene TRBV4-1 combines with J gene TRBJ2-7, with D possibly TRBD1 on 5 matching bases. In germline, CDR1 is MGHRA, CDR2 YSYEKL. Trimming took off 6 bases at V and 5 bases at J, with 14 bases between the two ends. The CDR3 loop spans 13 amino acids.

As DNA, the CDR3 is TGTGCCAGCAGAACGTTTGGGGATCTACGAGGGCAGTACTTC. This sequence encodes CASRTFGDLRGQYF. This chain links TRBV5-6 with TRBJ2-7, with no clear D. CDR1 is SGHDT, CDR2 YYEEEE, per germline. The CDR3 is made up of 14 amino acids. Between the trimmed V and J ends, which lost 5 bases and 9 bases, there was a span of 21 bases. Together with reference TRBV5-6 and TRBJ2-7, the CDR3 gives the full variable domain: DAGVTQSPTHLIKTRGQQVTLRCSPKSGHDTVSWYQQALGQGPQFIFQYYEEEERQRGNFPDRFSGHQFPNYSSELNVNALLLGDSALYLCASRTFGDLRGQYFGPGTRLTVT.

The chain couples TRBV6-5 to TRBJ2-6; D not resolved. Germline V lookup: CDR1 MNHEY, CDR2 SVGAGI. Trimming shortened V by 7 bases and J by 0 bases, and 4 bases separated the two germline ends. The CDR3 loop spans 13 amino acids. CDR3 region: CASTRSGANVLTF. The CDR3 coding sequence is TGTGCCAGCACCCGCTCTGGGGCCAACGTCCTGACTTTC.

As DNA, the CDR3 is TGCAGCGCCGGACAGGGAGACACCGGGGAGCTGTTTTTT. It translates to CSAGQGDTGELFF. The chain combines TRBV29-1 with TRBJ2-2; 8 bases line up with TRBD1. The CDR3 contains 13 residues. Germline assignment: CDR1 SQVTM and CDR2 ANQGSEA. Trimming removed 7 bases from V and 3 bases from J; junction bases left unmatched: 4.

The genes are TRBV27 and TRBJ2-7, with D tentatively TRBD1 or TRBD2 (5 bases each). The V gene lost 2 bases and the J gene lost 3 bases, with 11 bases spanning the gap. The germline CDR1 and CDR2 sequences are MNHEY and SMNVEV (reference sequence). The CDR3 spans 14 residues. CDR3 sequence reads: CASSLVGDLYEQYF. Here the CDR3 DNA reads TGTGCCAGCAGTTTAGTGGGGGATCTCTACGAGCAGTACTTC.

The chain combines TRBV28 with TRBJ1-1; D may be TRBD1 (5 bases). Trimming removed 3 bases from V and 0 bases from J, with 11 bases in between. The germline V gene has CDR1 MDHEN and CDR2 SYDVKM. CDR3 length equals 15 residues. CDR3: CASSFRARMNTEAFF. As DNA, the CDR3 is TGTGCCAGCAGTTTCAGGGCCCGAATGAACACTGAAGCTTTCTTT.

The CDR3, as DNA: TGTGCCAGCAGCCTAACGCCGCCGTGGACTAGGGGTACGGAGCAGTACTTC. As protein: CASSLTPPWTRGTEQYF. The rearrangement joins TRBV7-2 to TRBJ2-7; TRBD2 matches at 7 bases. The germline V gene has CDR1 SGHTA and CDR2 FQGNSA. V shed 5 bases, J shed 7 bases, and the junction held 20 bases outside the gene matches. This CDR3 spans 17 amino acids.

CDR3 bases: TGTGCCAGCAGCGTAGCCGCAGGGGGCCTCACAGATACGCAGTATTTT. It translates to CASSVAAGGLTDTQYF. The V call is TRBV9, the J call TRBJ2-3; the match to TRBD1 covers 8 bases. There are 16 residues in the CDR3. V was pared by 0 bases and J by 2 bases, with 5 bases of the junction left unmatched. Germline V gives CDR1 SGDLS, CDR2 YYNGEE.

The genes are TRBV27 and TRBJ2-1; 9 nucleotides match TRBD2. Per germline, CDR1 MNHEY and CDR2 SMNVEV (reference sequence). The CDR3 contains 15 residues. The J segment lost 6 bases and the V segment lost 4 bases, leaving 7 bases of the junction unmatched. For the CDR3, the DNA is TGTGCCAGCAGTTGGGGTAGCGGGAGTTTCAATGAGCAGTTCTTC. Translation gives CASSWGSGSFNEQFF.

This clone was detected only once. The genes are TRBV6-6 and TRBJ1-5; no clear D gene. The CDR3 has 14 amino acids. The V end was cut by 10 bases, the J end by 4 bases, with 17 bases between. Germline assignment: CDR1 MNHNY and CDR2 SVGAGI (reference sequence). The CDR3: CAICETDVNQPQHF. CDR3 DNA: TGTGCCATCTGCGAGACGGACGTAAATCAGCCCCAGCATTTT.

The sample holds one count of this clone. The V call is TRBV5-4, the J call TRBJ2-1, with D perhaps being TRBD1 or TRBD2 (5 bases each). V was trimmed by 4 bases and J by 9 bases, leaving 17 bases between them. The CDR3 consists of 14 residues. Germline V lookup: CDR1 SGHNT, CDR2 YYREEE (reference sequence). CDR3 region: CASSLGVGVVEQFF. The CDR3 region has the DNA TGTGCCAGCAGCCTGGGGGTGGGAGTGGTTGAGCAGTTCTTC.